The 30 T cell receptor beta chains reported below all come from one sample, sequenced in a study of cytomegalovirus exposure and HLA in healthy donors. This PCR relied on a set of 60 Vbeta primers and 13 Jbeta primers. Using immunoSEQ multiplex PCR, the repertoire was profiled, and TCRdb retains in-frame clones only, with some absent. The sample lists roughly 150,000 clones, roughly four fifths occurring once. The sequenced sample consisted of PBMCs. All receptors derive from a female donor in good health and CMV-seronegative.

The chain carries TRBV7-9 and TRBJ1-6; 9 bases fit TRBD1. Germline CDR1 reads SEHNR; CDR2 reads FQNEAQ (reference sequence). CDR3 length equals 15 residues. V dropped 5 bases and J dropped 11; count of bases not matched to a gene: 10. The CDR3 region is CASSISDRGDPPLHF. The CDR3 DNA sequence: TGTGCCAGCAGCATCTCGGACAGGGGCGATCCACCCCTCCACTTT. Supplemented by reference TRBV7-9 and TRBJ1-6, the full variable domain reads DTGVSQNPRHKITKRGQNVTFRCDPISEHNRLYWYRQTLGQGPEFLTYFQNEAQLEKSRLLSDRFSAERPKGSFSTLEIQRTEQGDSAMYLCASSISDRGDPPLHFGNGTRLTVT.

This clone has just one count. The V call is TRBV9, the J call TRBJ2-2; 7 bases align to TRBD2. Trimming removed 4 bases from V and 5 bases from J; junction bases left unmatched: 8. The CDR3 is 15 amino acids. Germline assignment: CDR1 SGDLS and CDR2 YYNGEE. The chain's CDR3 is CASSPSGLSTGELFF. As DNA, the CDR3 is TGTGCCAGCAGCCCATCGGGACTATCTACCGGGGAGCTGTTTTTT.

The gene calls are TRBV19 and TRBJ1-2, with TRBD1 matching 7 bases. The CDR3 extends over 16 amino acids. Losses at the gene ends were 6 bases for V and 0 bases for J; bases not matched to a gene: 10. Per germline, CDR1 LNHDA and CDR2 SQIVND (reference sequence). CDR3 sequence reads: CASSQTGIIANYGYTF. The CDR3 DNA reads TGTGCCAGTAGCCAGACAGGGATTATAGCTAACTATGGCTACACCTTC.

A few counts support this clone. The V gene is TRBV7-2, the J gene TRBJ2-7; 7 bases match TRBD1. With 5 bases clipped from V and 2 bases from J, the junction kept 6 bases outside the gene matches. The CDR3 covers 14 residues. CDR1 and CDR2 (germline): SGHTA, FQGNSA. CDR3 sequence reads: CASSPGGPPYEQYF. CDR3 DNA sequence: TGTGCCAGCAGCCCAGGGGGACCCCCCTACGAGCAGTACTTC. The whole variable domain, remainder taken from reference TRBV7-2 and TRBJ2-7, is GAGVSQSPSNKVTEKGKDVELRCDPISGHTALYWYRQSLGQGLEFLIYFQGNSAPDKSGLPSDRFSAERTGGSVSTLTIQRTQQEDSAVYLCASSPGGPPYEQYFGPGTRLTVT.

This rearrangement joins TRBV19 to TRBJ1-2, with 9 bases matching TRBD1. The junction had 14 bases not matched to a gene; V was cut back by 4 bases and J by 5 bases. Per germline, CDR1 LNHDA and CDR2 SQIVND (reference sequence). This CDR3 is 17 amino acids long. CDR3 in amino acids: CASSTNSGTGMSYGYTF. The CDR3 region has the DNA TGTGCCAGTAGTACCAATTCCGGGACAGGGATGAGTTATGGCTACACCTTC.

This clone was picked up a small number of times. The genes are TRBV30 and TRBJ2-7; no clear D gene. The CDR3 sequence is 12 residues long. Deletions cut 2 bases from V and 2 bases from J, with 7 bases between. The germline V gene encodes CDR1 GTSNPN and CDR2 SVGIG (reference sequence). The CDR3 region has the DNA TGTGCCTGGAGTATAACAGCCTACGAGCAGTACTTC. Protein product: CAWSITAYEQYF. Filled out from reference TRBV30 and TRBJ2-7, the complete variable domain reads SQTIHQWPATLVQPVGSPLSLECTVEGTSNPNLYWYRQAAGRGLQLLFYSVGIGQISSEVPQNLSASRPQDRQFILSSKKLLLSDSGFYLCAWSITAYEQYFGPGTRLTVT.

This chain uses TRBV18 with TRBJ2-7, with 8 nucleotides matching TRBD1. This CDR3 contains 14 residues. Germline V gene sequence: CDR1 KGHSH, CDR2 LQKENI. Unmatched junction bases numbered 5, after V lost 2 bases and J lost 5 bases. The CDR3 loop reads CASSPSGQGHEQYF. The CDR3 DNA reads TGTGCCAGCTCACCATCTGGACAGGGCCACGAGCAGTACTTC. The full variable domain, in which reference TRBV18 and TRBJ2-7 provide the parts outside the CDR3, is NAGVMQNPRHLVRRRGQEARLRCSPMKGHSHVYWYRQLPEEGLKFMVYLQKENIIDESGMPKERFSAEFPKEGPSILRIQQVVRGDSAAYFCASSPSGQGHEQYFGPGTRLTVT.

J is TRBJ2-7 and V is TRBV27; possibly TRBD1 for D (6 bases). Trimming pared 5 bases from V and 0 bases from J, leaving 11 bases between. The length of the CDR3 is 14 residues. Germline V gives CDR1 MNHEY, CDR2 SMNVEV (reference sequence). The CDR3 loop reads CASSRSGASYEQYF. For the CDR3, the DNA is TGTGCCAGCAGTCGATCAGGGGCCTCCTACGAGCAGTACTTC.

The chain is built from TRBV30 and TRBJ2-5; 7 bases are shared with TRBD1. The germline CDR1 and CDR2 sequences are GTSNPN and SVGIG (reference sequence). V gave up 1 base and J gave up 5 bases; unmatched junction bases: 10. The CDR3 covers 15 residues. The CDR3 sequence is CAWSAPEGAGETQYF. The CDR3 DNA sequence: TGTGCCTGGAGTGCCCCTGAGGGGGCCGGGGAGACCCAGTACTTC.

The CDR3 DNA reads TGTGCCAGCAGCTTAAGCCAAACTGAAGCTTTCTTT. Translated, it gives CASSLSQTEAFF. The chain uses TRBV7-2 and TRBJ1-1; D is ambiguous. Per the germline V gene, CDR1 is SGHTA and CDR2 is FQGNSA. V was trimmed by 2 bases and J by 5 bases, leaving 6 bases between them. The CDR3 extends over 12 amino acids. The full variable domain, completed using reference TRBV7-2 and TRBJ1-1, is GAGVSQSPSNKVTEKGKDVELRCDPISGHTALYWYRQSLGQGLEFLIYFQGNSAPDKSGLPSDRFSAERTGGSVSTLTIQRTQQEDSAVYLCASSLSQTEAFFGQGTRLTVV.

The chain couples TRBV5-1 to TRBJ1-1; D is undetermined. CDR3 length: 17 amino acids. Germline CDR1 and CDR2: SGHRS and YFSETQ. V was pared by 2 bases and J by 3 bases, with 20 bases between. CDR3: CASSFSLPNDEDTEAFF. In nucleotides, the CDR3 is TGCGCCAGCAGCTTTTCCCTACCGAATGATGAGGACACTGAAGCTTTCTTT.

This clone appeared a few times. The chain uses TRBV6-1 and TRBJ2-5; D uncertain. The germline CDR1 and CDR2 sequences are MNHNS and SASEGT. The CDR3 contains 12 residues. Trimming removed 7 bases from V and 0 bases from J, with 6 bases in between. CDR3 sequence reads: CASNTYQETQYF. CDR3 nucleotide sequence: TGTGCCAGCAACACGTACCAAGAGACCCAGTACTTC.

The V call is TRBV9, the J call TRBJ2-6; TRBD2 matches 11 bases. Per germline, CDR1 SGDLS and CDR2 YYNGEE. CDR3 length equals 20 residues. V gave up 3 bases and J gave up 0 bases; unmatched junction bases: 11. The CDR3 DNA is TGTGCCAGCAGCGGCGGATGGCTAGCGGGGGGTCTCTCTGGGGCCAACGTCCTGACTTTC. It encodes CASSGGWLAGGLSGANVLTF.

The V and J genes are TRBV6-5 and TRBJ2-7; D is ambiguous. The CDR3 runs 14 residues. V shed 6 bases and J shed 2 bases, with 14 bases lying between them. Per the germline V gene, CDR1 is MNHEY and CDR2 is SVGAGI. The CDR3 bases are TGTGCCAGCAGGAGGCCGCTCGAGCCCTACGAGCAGTACTTC. Its translation is CASRRPLEPYEQYF.

The chain has TRBV9 and TRBJ2-1; 7 bases fit TRBD2. V lost 4 bases, J lost 4 bases, and 8 bases stayed unmatched. The CDR3 loop spans 15 amino acids. Germline values: CDR1 SGDLS, CDR2 YYNGEE. In nucleotides, the CDR3 is TGTGCCAGCAGCAAAAGCGGGGAGGGGTACAATGAGCAGTTCTTC. Translated, it gives CASSKSGEGYNEQFF.

J is TRBJ2-7 and V is TRBV9, with D possibly TRBD1 on 6 matching bases. Germline assignment: CDR1 SGDLS and CDR2 YYNGEE. The length of the CDR3 is 16 residues. Trimming shortened V by 0 bases and J by 2 bases, and 15 bases separated the two germline ends. CDR3 in amino acids: CASSVGGPGSTYEQYF. The DNA for the CDR3 is TGTGCCAGCAGCGTAGGGGGGCCAGGTTCCACCTACGAGCAGTACTTC.

V usage is TRBV2 and J usage is TRBJ1-4; 10 positions match TRBD1. This CDR3 is built from 15 residues. The junction had 7 bases not matched to a gene; V was cut back by 5 bases and J by 7 bases. Germline V gene sequence: CDR1 SNHLY, CDR2 FYNNEI. The chain's CDR3 is CASSREGQGIEKLFF. In DNA form, the CDR3 reads TGTGCCAGCAGTCGAGAGGGACAGGGGATTGAAAAACTGTTTTTT.

The V and J genes are TRBV9 and TRBJ1-6; D possibly corresponds to TRBD1 (5 bases). V shed 7 bases and J shed 10 bases, with 18 bases lying between them. From germline, CDR1 is SGDLS and CDR2 YYNGEE. The CDR3 has 14 amino acids. CDR3 sequence: CASRSTGEGSPLHF. In DNA, the CDR3 is TGTGCCAGCCGCAGCACAGGCGAAGGATCACCCCTCCACTTT. The full variable domain, rest sourced from reference TRBV9 and TRBJ1-6, is DSGVTQTPKHLITATGQRVTLRCSPRSGDLSVYWYQQSLDQGLQFLIQYYNGEERAKGNILERFSAQQFPDLHSELNLSSLELGDSALYFCASRSTGEGSPLHFGNGTRLTVT.

The chain links TRBV9 to TRBJ2-1; D remains ambiguous. The V end was cut by 3 bases, the J end by 6 bases, with 16 bases between. This CDR3 comprises 15 residues. Per germline, CDR1 SGDLS and CDR2 YYNGEE. This CDR3 reads CASSEWAHALNEQFF. The CDR3 bases are TGTGCCAGCAGCGAGTGGGCCCACGCCCTCAATGAGCAGTTCTTC. The complete variable domain, with remaining parts taken from reference TRBV9 and TRBJ2-1, reads DSGVTQTPKHLITATGQRVTLRCSPRSGDLSVYWYQQSLDQGLQFLIQYYNGEERAKGNILERFSAQQFPDLHSELNLSSLELGDSALYFCASSEWAHALNEQFFGPGTRLTVL.

This chain links TRBV9 with TRBJ2-7, with 10 bases matching TRBD1. CDR3 size: 18 residues. V lost 0 bases to trimming and J lost 5 bases; unmatched junction nucleotides: 14. Germline V gene lookup returns CDR1 SGDLS and CDR2 YYNGEE. The CDR3 bases are TGTGCCAGCAGCGTAGCTCCGATGGGCGGGGACAGGGGAAACGAGCAGTACTTC. This gives the protein CASSVAPMGGDRGNEQYF. The complete variable domain, with remaining parts taken from reference TRBV9 and TRBJ2-7, reads DSGVTQTPKHLITATGQRVTLRCSPRSGDLSVYWYQQSLDQGLQFLIQYYNGEERAKGNILERFSAQQFPDLHSELNLSSLELGDSALYFCASSVAPMGGDRGNEQYFGPGTRLTVT.

The chain is built from TRBV19 and TRBJ1-2; no clear D. Trimming pared 1 base from V and 3 bases from J, leaving 9 bases between. The germline V gene encodes CDR1 LNHDA and CDR2 SQIVND (reference sequence). The length of the CDR3 is 14 residues. This CDR3 is CASSIGTAHYGYTF. DNA of the CDR3: TGTGCCAGTAGTATAGGTACAGCTCACTATGGCTACACCTTC.

A few counts support this clone. The chain combines TRBV18 with TRBJ1-1; unclear D gene. Germline CDR1 is KGHSH and CDR2 is LQKENI. The CDR3 extends over 12 amino acids. Between the trimmed V and J ends, which lost 3 bases and 0 bases, there was a span of 2 bases. CDR3 coding DNA: TGTGCCAGCTCACCCATGAACACTGAAGCTTTCTTT. Translation: CASSPMNTEAFF.

This clone showed up just a few times. The rearrangement joins TRBV21-1 to TRBJ1-2; TRBD1 is the table's D call, not checked against the DNA. TRBV21-1 is designated a pseudogene. The CDR3 runs 14 residues. CDR3 protein: CASSKGTGFYGYTF. The CDR3 DNA sequence: TGTGCCAGCAGCAAAGGAACAGGGTTTTACGGCTACACCTTC.

J is TRBJ1-2 and V is TRBV27, with TRBD1 matching over 10 bases. Germline trimming cut 4 bases from V and 5 bases from J; bases unmatched to any gene: 4. The CDR3 totals 14 residues. Germline loops: CDR1 MNHEY, CDR2 SMNVEV (reference sequence). DNA of the CDR3: TGTGCCAGCAGTTCGTGGACAGGGGGTTATGGCTACACCTTC. Amino acids: CASSSWTGGYGYTF.

This clone was counted a single time. V and J are TRBV4-3 and TRBJ1-1; D is unclear. The length of the CDR3 is 15 residues. Germline values: CDR1 LGHNA, CDR2 YSLEER. Trimming removed 0 bases at V and 3 bases at J, with 11 bases between. CDR3 in DNA: TGCGCCAGCAGCCAAGAGGAGGGATTATACACTGAAGCTTTCTTT. Residues: CASSQEEGLYTEAFF.

The chain recombines TRBV4-3 with TRBJ2-3, with 10 bases lining up with TRBD2. The germline CDR1 and CDR2 sequences are LGHNA and YSLEER. This CDR3 is built from 15 residues. With 5 bases clipped from V and 3 bases from J, the junction kept 5 bases outside the gene matches. The CDR3 here is CASSTGTSDTDTQYF. CDR3 DNA sequence: TGCGCCAGCAGCACCGGGACTAGCGATACAGATACGCAGTATTTT.

The V call is TRBV2, the J call TRBJ2-5; 8 bases are shared with TRBD2. Matching the DNA end better, TRBJ2-7 makes the J call doubtful. This CDR3 spans 12 amino acids. Germline V lookup: CDR1 SNHLY, CDR2 FYNNEI. CDR3 coding DNA: TGTGCCGGACGGGGGGGGCCCTACGAGCAGTACTTC. Translated, it gives CAGRGGPYEQYF.

The V call is TRBV18, the J call TRBJ2-7; TRBD2 aligns across 7 bases. Germline V lookup: CDR1 KGHSH, CDR2 LQKENI. The CDR3 has 15 residues. The V gene end was trimmed by 3 bases and the J gene end by 2 bases; junction bases not matched to a gene: 7. The CDR3 region has the DNA TGTGCCAGCTCACCGGTCGGGGGGTTTACCTACGAGCAGTACTTC. Protein product: CASSPVGGFTYEQYF.

This chain links TRBV4-2 with TRBJ1-1; TRBD1 matches 7 bases. After removal of 3 bases from V and 0 bases from J, the junction contained 7 bases not matched to a gene. The CDR3 spans 16 residues. Germline V gives CDR1 LGHNA, CDR2 YNFKEQ. The CDR3: CASSHSGGQMNTEAFF. CDR3 nucleotide sequence: TGTGCCAGCAGCCACTCAGGGGGTCAGATGAACACTGAAGCTTTCTTT.

The chain links TRBV6-5 to TRBJ1-1, with 8 bases lining up with TRBD1. Unmatched junction bases numbered 5, after V lost 5 bases and J lost 0 bases. The CDR3 covers 15 residues. CDR1 and CDR2 from the germline V gene are MNHEY and SVGAGI. The CDR3 is CASSLRQGLNTEAFF. CDR3 nucleotides: TGTGCCAGCAGTCTTCGACAGGGGTTGAACACTGAAGCTTTCTTT.